Listed below are T cell receptor beta chains from one sample, sequenced in a study of Ad26.COV2.S vaccination and SARS-CoV-2 variants. Clones were read by immunoSEQ multiplex PCR, and TCRdb kept only the in-frame ones, dropping some. The sample holds 350,000 to 500,000 clones, 80% to 95% seen once. The sample consisted of peripheral blood, taken in a trial of Ad26.COV2.S vaccine versus placebo. Receptor source: a person between 18 and 59 years old who received the Ad26.COV2.S COVID-19 vaccine or a placebo. Both conserved end residues are part of each CDR3. Each record gives: V gene, CDR3 protein.

v_call: TRBV5-5
cdr3_aa: CASSLPNSYEQYF

v_call: TRBV27
cdr3_aa: CASSLGQAAEQYF

v_call: TRBV6-5
cdr3_aa: CASRKSGTGLYEQYF

v_call: TRBV7-2
cdr3_aa: CASSLAPPGAYEQYF

v_call: TRBV27
cdr3_aa: CASSPYGGVGTEAFF

v_call: TRBV4-2
cdr3_aa: CASSQERESGGTDTQYF

v_call: TRBV18
cdr3_aa: CASSLLDNQPQHF

v_call: TRBV2
cdr3_aa: CASRALGTSGIGELFF

v_call: TRBV4-3
cdr3_aa: CASSQDRRGQETQYF

v_call: TRBV3-1/TRBV3-2
cdr3_aa: CASSQGTVGEAFF

v_call: TRBV9
cdr3_aa: CASSVSDSSYNEQFF

v_call: TRBV15
cdr3_aa: CATSRGDHNTGELFF

v_call: TRBV5-4
cdr3_aa: CASSPQSTSYEQYF

v_call: TRBV5-4
cdr3_aa: CASSSKQGIIETQYF

v_call: TRBV5-1
cdr3_aa: CASSLINNEQFF

v_call: TRBV28
cdr3_aa: CASSLYGLRNEKLFF

v_call: TRBV11-2
cdr3_aa: CASSLGQGFHEQYF

v_call: TRBV2
cdr3_aa: CASRWEGYTF

v_call: TRBV7-2
cdr3_aa: CASSLMGANTGELFF

v_call: TRBV5-1
cdr3_aa: CASSLGRTGVYEQYF

v_call: TRBV9
cdr3_aa: CASSPQTGGLSEQYF

v_call: TRBV24-1
cdr3_aa: CATSDRTGNQPQHF

v_call: TRBV7-9
cdr3_aa: CASSLALQEPEAFF

v_call: TRBV7-9
cdr3_aa: CASSLIPGQGTSGANVLTF

v_call: TRBV7-8
cdr3_aa: CASSLDPGNEQFF

v_call: TRBV7-2
cdr3_aa: CASSSETSSYNEQFF

v_call: TRBV7-9
cdr3_aa: CASSWYGEETQYF

v_call: TRBV28
cdr3_aa: CASSSQGADTIYF

v_call: TRBV6-5
cdr3_aa: CASSLTEDNEQFF

v_call: TRBV21-1
cdr3_aa: CASSKAHASGSTDTQYF

v_call: TRBV16
cdr3_aa: CASSQSMGTGANVLTF

v_call: TRBV12-3/TRBV12-4
cdr3_aa: CASSSGQPHEQYF

v_call: TRBV5-6
cdr3_aa: CASSYKREGSDEQFF

v_call: TRBV7-9
cdr3_aa: CASSSSVSTDTQYF

v_call: TRBV28
cdr3_aa: CASTRTGFQPQHF

v_call: TRBV27
cdr3_aa: CASGTGGGIGTDTQYF

v_call: TRBV4-1
cdr3_aa: CASSQSSDSRTSGEPTDTQYF

v_call: TRBV6-5
cdr3_aa: CASSYSLAGSYEQYF

v_call: TRBV18
cdr3_aa: CASSPGTGRETQYF

v_call: TRBV5-4
cdr3_aa: CASSLGTGDNSPLHF

v_call: TRBV29-1
cdr3_aa: CSVEYIGTSGRLQETQYF

v_call: TRBV5-1
cdr3_aa: CASSSGANTEAFF

v_call: TRBV6-1
cdr3_aa: CASSETGTEAFF

v_call: TRBV5-4
cdr3_aa: CASSPRRTRDEQYF

v_call: TRBV25-1
cdr3_aa: CASTVVGEAFF

v_call: TRBV7-3
cdr3_aa: CASSLNSGRQETQYF

v_call: TRBV19
cdr3_aa: CASSIQASTDTQYF

v_call: TRBV4-1
cdr3_aa: CASSRRDRANTGELFF

v_call: TRBV27
cdr3_aa: CASRAGEGSGANVLTF

v_call: TRBV7-3
cdr3_aa: CASSLSAANTEAFF

v_call: TRBV18
cdr3_aa: CASSPPPVGRATEAFF

v_call: TRBV30
cdr3_aa: CAWSEGFFENTIYF

v_call: TRBV19
cdr3_aa: CASSIKRDKFF

v_call: TRBV9
cdr3_aa: CASSVEGVEQFF

v_call: TRBV7-2
cdr3_aa: CASSRGNKNEKLFF